This T cell receptor (beta chain) was captured by sequencing in a study of shared clonotypes between healthy human individuals. Sequencing was performed with immunoSEQ multiplex PCR; in TCRdb, only in-frame clones are kept and a portion is missing. The data show some 630,000 clones, roughly 96% seen once. This clone was seen once. Terminally differentiated effector memory CD45RA+ cells were left out of the naive CD8 fraction, which was CD45RO-negative and positively selected for CCR7. The sequence came from a young woman in good health. The specimen sequenced was naive CD8+ T cells sorted from blood.

The CDR3 DNA reads as TGTGCCAGCAGCCCACTAGCGGGAGAGGGATATGAGCAGTTCTTC. This gives the protein CASSPLAGEGYEQFF. The V and J genes are TRBV28 and TRBJ2-1; the match to TRBD2 covers 11 bases. V lost 6 bases, J lost 8 bases, and 9 bases stayed unmatched. In germline, CDR1 is MDHEN, CDR2 SYDVKM. There are 15 residues in the CDR3.